This record covers a single T cell receptor (beta chain). Its antigen target is currently unknown. No qualities accompany the bases; no much larger clone lies one base away. This sample was taken from a study of cytomegalovirus exposure and HLA in healthy donors (dated by TCRdb to about 2017). Regarding the research as a whole: In an earlier analysis of roughly 500 of the donors, roughly 300 Gb of sequence data and 117 million unique TCR beta sequences from about 190 million T cells were reported. Approximately 300 gigabases of sequencing data and 78 million or so unique TCR sequences were included in an early release covering 550 to 650 HLA-typed donors. Of the roughly 400 genotyped donors, about 80% fell in the genetic ancestry cluster associated with self-reported Caucasian donors. The aim of the study was to test whether cataloging public T cell receptors could identify signatures of past pathogen exposure. Using immunosequencing, the study profiled T cell repertoires from roughly 650 subjects and related those repertoires to cytomegalovirus serostatus. In addition to the first cohort of around 670 subjects, a separate validation cohort of approximately 130 different subjects was used. To predict cytomegalovirus infection status, the study brought together high-throughput TCR immunosequencing, statistical association of individual TCRs with disease status, and machine learning. In a later analysis, previously published TCR beta repertoires from fewer than 750 donors were re-analyzed and high-resolution HLA genotyping was added so that TCR occurrence patterns could be studied. Rather than using new phenotypic data, the later analysis identified candidate immune exposures from TCR beta sequences and from how often those sequences occurred across donors. To decide whether each TCR beta V gene segment behaved as functional or pseudogenic, an earlier analysis of several hundred of the donors relied on high-throughput TCR beta sequencing. Donor age, sex, ethnicity and CMV serostatus were compiled alongside the repertoire data. A later genetic analysis used genome-wide SNP genotypes for 398 of the 666 donors, treating that subset as a discovery cohort. Every discovery cohort repertoire had been produced on one sequencing platform. Class I and class II HLA loci were covered by the typing at four-digit resolution. The number of donors typed differed by locus, with roughly 620-640 for A, B, C, DRB1 and DQB1, roughly 520 for DQA1, 600 to 610 for DPA1, and approximately 470 for DPB1. A handful of DR-DQ haplotypes were treated as single units for association and clustering because of strong linkage in the cohort. Among around 400 genotyped donors of the cohort, an average of approximately 240,000 unique TCR beta nucleotide sequences was sequenced per donor, of which 15% to 20% were non-productive.

In total, just over 650 healthy bone marrow donors made up the cohort. Cohort members were all nominally healthy when sampled, although unrecorded immune exposures were likely present. The donor was CMV seronegative and was included in the group of 352 seronegative cohort members. A peripheral blood sample was collected from each donor, and TCR beta sequencing was performed on peripheral blood mononuclear cells. Genomic DNA was extracted from the blood cell samples with the Qiagen DNeasy Blood Extraction Kit. What the authors observed across the whole study: A further reported finding was that TCR beta sequences accurately predicted the HLA-A and HLA-B alleles for most subjects in the first cohort. Broadly in line with IMGT annotations, most TCR beta V segments showed up in productive rearrangements about 87% or about 30% of the time in an earlier analysis of around 600 of the donors. Roughly uniform sequencing depth across donors was assumed in presence/absence analyses, although this assumption may not hold. In a later analysis, the rate of TCR association differed among HLA loci, with DRB1 alleles having the most associated TCRs and HLA-C alleles having the fewest. For the cohort, immune exposure information was limited to CMV serostatus. Because counts were too low, seventeen rarely observed V segments, including chromosome 9 orphons, were excluded from the earlier analysis of some 590 of the donors. Assigning TCR associations to individual alleles was difficult when HLA alleles, especially DR and DQ, strongly co-occurred. A group of highly shared sequence variants was considered likely to be a technical artifact of the sequencing pipeline. V-gene and J-gene trimming of TCR beta chains was associated with a missense DCLRE1C variant in a later genetic analysis, and the association was replicated in an independent cohort. In both the original and validation cohorts, the classifier was reported to diagnose cytomegalovirus status with high specificity and sensitivity. Only TCR beta chains were sequenced in this cohort, and the absence of alpha or paired-chain data limited detectable features. The 87-base-pair reads could not distinguish some IMGT-functional V segments, including TRBV6-2 and TRBV6-3, so those segments were excluded. According to a later analysis, most CMV-associated TCR beta chains appeared to be HLA-restricted, and the HLA associations seemed to be driven largely by CMV exposure. According to a later genetic analysis, donors in an Asian-associated ancestry cluster had fewer N-insertions in productive TCRs than the roughly 660-donor mean. A later analysis reported that several top co-occurrence clusters appeared linked to parvovirus B19, influenza, CMV and Epstein-Barr virus. Compared with equally common non-associated chains, HLA-associated TCR beta chains in a later analysis were more clonally expanded and had lower generation probabilities. Because some donors lacked HLA typing at each locus, the association tests relied only on the typed subset. A total of roughly 160 TCR beta chains were listed by the study as associated with cytomegalovirus. In a later analysis, over 15,000 TCR beta sequences were associated with specific HLA alleles at a false discovery rate of 0.05. In vitro tests confirmed that a few of the cytomegalovirus-associated TCR beta chains recognize cytomegalovirus antigens. Correlated functional status among segregating V segments might be attributable to linkage disequilibrium, but an unknown experimental factor could not be ruled out. While some public TCRs were present in many individuals, most TCR sequences turned up only very rarely across donors. The authors suggested that the approach could potentially be extended to other disease states and immunological phenotypes.

Libraries were prepared through the immunoSEQ multiplex PCR assay. For the multiplex PCR, a mixture combining 60 forward primers for TCR Vbeta segments and 13 reverse primers for TCR Jbeta segments was used. A multiplex PCR assay on genomic DNA amplified the CDR3 region of rearranged TCR beta genes. On the Illumina HiSeq System, the amplified TCR beta libraries were sequenced as 87-base-pair reads. As for the authors' bioinformatics: A later analysis counted about 82 million unique TCR beta chains across the 550 to 700 repertoires, and roughly 9.9 million of these chains were shared by at least two donors. Raw reads were error-corrected and collapsed into unique sequences with a nearest-neighbor algorithm that merged closely related sequences to remove PCR and sequencing errors. To assign V, D and J gene segments, CDR3 sequences were aligned to IMGT reference sequences. Each retained sequence needed at least a six-nucleotide match to both a V gene segment and a J gene segment. Rearrangements were called productive when the CDR3 lacked stop codons and stayed in frame with V and J; all others were non-productive. Following IMGT convention, CDR3 was defined as the stretch from the second conserved V-encoded cysteine to the conserved J-encoded phenylalanine. The earlier analysis of about 560 of the donors excluded any sequence lacking an unambiguous match to a single V gene segment. In an earlier analysis of several hundred of the donors, a V segment was called functional when productive rearrangements were above 56.7%, and segregating when the standard deviation between donors exceeded 5%. A statistical classification framework was built to diagnose cytomegalovirus status from the catalog of TCR beta chain sequences. V and J gene assignment, in a later analysis, came from comparing TCR nucleotide sequences with IMGT/GENE-DB human TR gene sequences. A later analysis assigned CDR3 sequences and most-parsimonious VDJ recombination scenarios with the TCRdist pipeline. A later analysis defined each TCR beta chain by its CDR3 amino acid sequence plus V-gene family, and excluded reads lacking a unique V-gene family. In a later analysis, 550 to 650 highly shared, low-generation-probability nucleotide sequences were removed to address suspected cross-contamination and a sequencing artifact. A later analysis calculated a clonal expansion index for each public chain from normalized within-repertoire ranks of inferred template counts. A later analysis computed generation probabilities with a VDJ recombination model fitted to out-of-frame rearrangements, and checked the results against IGoR. Hypergeometric tests were used in a later analysis to score TCR-TCR, TCR-HLA and TCR-CMV co-occurrence, with a repertoire-size bias correction applied to the TCR pairs. To estimate false discovery rates, a later analysis permuted the HLA or CMV assignments 20 times. In a later analysis, co-occurring TCRs were grouped with DBSCAN, and TCRdist sequence similarity was added when clustering was performed within HLA-allele-positive subsets. Co-occurrence clustering excluded repertoires with fewer than 30,000 or more than 120,000 public chains, plus five with anomalous nucleotide sharing. Not all clones reach the TCRdb copy of this immuneACCESS table, which keeps in-frame sequences only. Checked studies attribute under half of the gap to unresolved V genes and leave the rest unexplained. That table supplies the V and J calls and clone size; D and trimming were determined from the DNA. This sample is represented by some 160,000 clones; roughly 84% of them were singletons. The ten largest make up over 1.5% of the sample.

Based on the germline V gene, the CDR1 and CDR2 sequences are MDHEN and SYDVKM. V is clipped by 3 bases and J by 4 bases, and the sequence between their germline boundaries is 7 bases long. Inclusive of the bounding cysteine and phenylalanine, the CDR3 is 12 residues long. Kept here is only the CDR3 DNA, which spans 36 bases and is read in frame from base 1. The sequenced sample was PBMCs. This sequence originates from a woman younger than 35 in good health and CMV-seronegative. This sequence uses TRBV28 and TRBJ2-7; the D gene cannot be named for sure. The DNA sequence is TGTGCCAGCAGTTTCGCGTGGTACGAGCAGTACTTC. Its coded protein is CASSFAWYEQYF.